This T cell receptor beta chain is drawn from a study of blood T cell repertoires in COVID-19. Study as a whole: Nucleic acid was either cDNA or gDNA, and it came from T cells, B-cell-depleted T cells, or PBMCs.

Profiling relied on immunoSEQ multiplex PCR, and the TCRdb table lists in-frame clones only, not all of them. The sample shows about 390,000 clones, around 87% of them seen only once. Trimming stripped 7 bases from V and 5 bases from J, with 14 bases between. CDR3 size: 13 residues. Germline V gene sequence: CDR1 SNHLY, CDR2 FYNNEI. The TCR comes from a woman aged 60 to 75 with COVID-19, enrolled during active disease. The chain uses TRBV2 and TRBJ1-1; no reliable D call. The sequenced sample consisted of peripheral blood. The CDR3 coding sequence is TGTGCCAGCACGGTAGGAGAGGTAACTGAAGCTTTCTTT. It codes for CASTVGEVTEAFF.